A single sample gave rise to the 29 T cell receptor beta chains below, sequenced in a study of cytomegalovirus exposure and HLA in healthy donors. Both 60 Vbeta primers and 13 Jbeta primers went into the PCR. Sequencing was performed with immunoSEQ multiplex PCR; in TCRdb, only in-frame clones are kept and a portion is missing. The sample data list tens of thousands of clones. Material for sequencing was PBMCs. The receptors stem from a male donor in good health and CMV-seronegative.

CDR3 in DNA: TGTGCCAGCAGCTTGGACACGGCTCAGCCCCAGCATTTT. Protein: CASSLDTAQPQHF. The V and J genes are TRBV11-1 and TRBJ1-5, with a tentative D call TRBD1 (5 bases). V was trimmed by 3 bases and J by 6 bases, leaving 9 bases between them. The CDR3 extends over 13 amino acids. Germline CDR1 SGHAT, CDR2 FQDESV (reference sequence).

The rearrangement joins TRBV19 to TRBJ1-5; 9 positions agree with TRBD1. From germline, CDR1 is LNHDA and CDR2 SQIVND (reference sequence). The trim removed 6 bases at V and 10 bases at J, leaving 7 bases unmatched. This CDR3 region has 13 residues. CDR3 DNA sequence: TGTGCCAGTAGATCACGGGACAGGGATCCCCAGCATTTT. This translates into CASRSRDRDPQHF. The full variable domain, rest sourced from reference TRBV19 and TRBJ1-5, is DGGITQSPKYLFRKEGQNVTLSCEQNLNHDAMYWYRQDPGQGLRLIYYSQIVNDFQKGDIAEGYSVSREKKESFPLTVTSAQKNPTAFYLCASRSRDRDPQHFGDGTRLSIL.

The V gene is TRBV28, the J gene TRBJ2-5; 8 positions agree with TRBD2. Germline values: CDR1 MDHEN, CDR2 SYDVKM. V shed 4 bases and J 5 bases; nucleotides not matched to a gene: 15. The CDR3 spans 17 residues. The CDR3 bases are TGTGCCAGCAGTTCCTGGGCGGGCGGGAGGCGTTGGGAGACCCAGTACTTC. Protein product: CASSSWAGGRRWETQYF.

The chain joins TRBV29-1 to TRBJ2-1; 8 positions match TRBD2. V shed 5 bases, J shed 4 bases, and the junction held 4 bases outside the gene matches. The CDR3 is 13 residues long. Germline CDR1 SQVTM, CDR2 ANQGSEA. CDR3 amino acids: CSVLAGSYNEQFF. The CDR3 region has the DNA TGCAGCGTTCTAGCGGGCTCGTACAATGAGCAGTTCTTC.

This chain links TRBV5-8 with TRBJ2-5; possible D gene TRBD2, 5 bases. The CDR3 covers 14 residues. The V gene lost 6 bases and the J gene lost 5 bases, with 17 bases spanning the gap. CDR1 is SGHTS, CDR2 YDEGEE, per germline. CDR3 in amino acids: CASTRGKGRETQYF. The CDR3 DNA reads TGTGCCAGCACCCGAGGGAAGGGTAGGGAGACCCAGTACTTC.

This rearrangement joins TRBV7-6 to TRBJ2-2; D is uncertain. CDR1 and CDR2 from the germline V gene are SGHVS and FNYEAQ. Trimming stripped 7 bases from V and 0 bases from J, with 12 bases between. The CDR3 length is 15 residues. In DNA, the CDR3 is TGTGCCAGCACTGGTAGCACCACGAACACCGGGGAGCTGTTTTTT. Protein: CASTGSTTNTGELFF.

The V gene is TRBV11-1, the J gene TRBJ2-1; no reliable D call. Trimming took off 1 base at V and 13 bases at J, with 11 bases between the two ends. Germline V gene data show CDR1 as SGHAT and CDR2 as FQDESV (reference sequence). This CDR3 comprises 12 residues. CDR3 coding DNA: TGTGCCAGCAGCTTAGACCAGGCCTACCAGTTCTTC. This gives the protein CASSLDQAYQFF.

V is TRBV2 and J is TRBJ2-5; 7 positions agree with TRBD1. The CDR3 contains 13 residues. The ends lost 4 bases at V and 5 bases at J; junction bases unmatched: 4. Germline V gene data show CDR1 as SNHLY and CDR2 as FYNNEI. CDR3 nucleotides: TGTGCCAGCAGTGGACAGGGCAGGGAGACCCAGTACTTC. This codes for CASSGQGRETQYF. Variable domain in full (rest from reference TRBV2 and TRBJ2-5): EPEVTQTPSHQVTQMGQEVILRCVPISNHLYFYWYRQILGQKVEFLVSFYNNEISEKSEIFDDQFSVERPDGSNFTLKIRSTKLEDSAMYFCASSGQGRETQYFGPGTRLLVL.

The J gene is TRBJ2-7, the V gene TRBV4-2, with D tentatively TRBD1 (5 bases). V lost 1 base and J lost 2, with 9 bases in between. The CDR3 spans 14 residues. Germline V gives CDR1 LGHNA, CDR2 YNFKEQ. DNA of the CDR3: TGTGCCAGCAGCCAAGTCGACAGCCCCTACGAGCAGTACTTC. Translation gives CASSQVDSPYEQYF.

Of note for this clone: The sample contains more than one DNA sequence encoding this CDR3. The chain uses TRBV28 and TRBJ2-1; 11 nucleotides match TRBD2. The germline V gene has CDR1 MDHEN and CDR2 SYDVKM. Unmatched junction bases numbered 10, after V lost 6 bases and J lost 0 bases. The CDR3 has 18 amino acids. CDR3 region: CASSRPTSGGLSYNEQFF. The CDR3 DNA reads TGTGCCAGCAGCCGCCCAACTAGCGGGGGACTCTCCTACAATGAGCAGTTCTTC.

The chain is built from TRBV29-1 and TRBJ2-7, with D perhaps TRBD1 (5 bases). V was clipped by 5 bases and J by 4 bases, with 18 bases between them. The CDR3 is 14 amino acids. Germline V lookup: CDR1 SQVTM, CDR2 ANQGSEA. The CDR3 protein is CSVSGQGGEYEQYF. CDR3 nucleotides: TGCAGCGTTTCCGGCCAGGGTGGCGAGTACGAGCAGTACTTC.

The V gene is TRBV18, the J gene TRBJ2-7; 7 bases are shared with TRBD1. Germline CDR1 is KGHSH and CDR2 is LQKENI. V trimming: 4 bases; J trimming: 2 bases; junction bases outside the gene matches: 5. This CDR3 region has 14 residues. The CDR3 is CASSLQGVPYEQYF. The CDR3 DNA reads TGTGCCAGCTCACTGCAGGGGGTCCCCTACGAGCAGTACTTC.

This sequence joins TRBV5-8 and TRBJ2-5; 11 bases fit TRBD1. Germline CDR1 is SGHTS and CDR2 is YDEGEE. V lost 5 bases to trimming and J lost 4 bases; unmatched junction nucleotides: 7. This CDR3 contains 15 residues. The CDR3 region has the DNA TGTGCCAGCAGGCGCGGGACAGGGGGTGGAGAGACCCAGTACTTC. Residues: CASRRGTGGGETQYF.

The genes are TRBV6-5 and TRBJ2-1; the D gene is possibly TRBD1 (5 bases). Germline V gene lookup returns CDR1 MNHEY and CDR2 SVGAGI. The CDR3 spans 14 residues. V lost 6 bases, J lost 5 bases, and 14 bases lay in between. CDR3 amino acids: CASSKQVRHNEQFF. The CDR3 DNA reads as TGTGCCAGCAGCAAACAGGTGCGCCACAATGAGCAGTTCTTC.

This chain uses TRBV4-3 with TRBJ1-3; the D is unclear. Trimming shortened V by 0 bases and J by 0 bases, and 9 bases separated the two germline ends. Germline values: CDR1 LGHNA, CDR2 YSLEER. The length of the CDR3 is 16 residues. The CDR3 coding sequence is TGCGCCAGCAGCCAAGATAACCGAGTCTCTGGAAACACCATATATTTT. Its protein product is CASSQDNRVSGNTIYF.

The chain joins TRBV4-1 to TRBJ2-5, with no clear D. The DNA end is more similar to TRBJ2-7, so the J call may be wrong. Germline-derived CDR1 and CDR2 are MGHRA and YSYEKL. CDR3 size: 16 residues. This chain's CDR3 is CASSQDDWRRAYEQYF. The CDR3 DNA reads as TGCGCCAGCAGCCAAGATGACTGGCGGAGAGCCTACGAGCAGTACTTC.

This rearrangement joins TRBV5-1 to TRBJ1-1; D gene ambiguous. Between the trimmed V and J ends, which lost 0 bases and 8 bases, there was a span of 17 bases. The CDR3 totals 15 residues. The germline V gene has CDR1 SGHRS and CDR2 YFSETQ. The CDR3 reads CASSLVLGSRREAFF. The DNA of the CDR3 is TGCGCCAGCAGCTTGGTCCTAGGGAGTCGCAGGGAAGCTTTCTTT.

The chain is built from TRBV7-6 and TRBJ2-5, with TRBD1 as a possible D gene (5 bases). This CDR3 is 16 amino acids long. Between the trimmed V and J ends, which lost 1 base and 4 bases, there was a span of 16 bases. Per the germline V gene, CDR1 is SGHVS and CDR2 is FNYEAQ. In nucleotides, the CDR3 is TGTGCCAGCAGCTTAGGTAGCAAGGGGTTAGGAGAGACCCAGTACTTC. As protein: CASSLGSKGLGETQYF.

The chain couples TRBV6-5 to TRBJ1-2; D unclear. Germline V CDR1 and CDR2: MNHEY, SVGAGI. Trimming stripped 0 bases from V and 4 bases from J, with 6 bases between. The CDR3 is 13 residues long. The CDR3 sequence: CASSYSEGYGYTF. As DNA, the CDR3 is TGTGCCAGCAGTTACTCGGAGGGCTATGGCTACACCTTC.

The V gene is TRBV5-8, the J gene TRBJ1-3, with unresolved D. The CDR3 length is 15 residues. V dropped 4 bases and J dropped 0 bases, with 11 bases sitting between them. CDR1 is SGHTS, CDR2 YDEGEE, per germline. The CDR3 region has the DNA TGTGCCAGCAGCCTGTCCCCTAACTCTGGAAACACCATATATTTT. Amino acids: CASSLSPNSGNTIYF.

V is TRBV5-8 and J is TRBJ2-7, with D uncertain. CDR3 length: 17 residues. Trimming took 4 bases from V and 2 from J, leaving 22 bases between them. Germline CDR1 and CDR2: SGHTS and YDEGEE. As DNA, the CDR3 is TGTGCCAGCAGCGGCCCCGCCGGCGCGGAAAGCGCCTACGAGCAGTACTTC. Protein: CASSGPAGAESAYEQYF.

V is TRBV19 and J is TRBJ2-1, with D possibly matching TRBD2 (6 bases). The length of the CDR3 is 15 residues. V was shortened by 1 base and J by 5 bases, with 12 bases between the two germline ends. Germline values: CDR1 LNHDA, CDR2 SQIVND (reference sequence). Written as DNA, the CDR3 is TGTGCCAGTAGTATAGGGCGGGGCGCCGACAATGAGCAGTTCTTC. It codes for CASSIGRGADNEQFF.

The CDR3 nucleotides are TGCGCCAGCAGCCCGTGGACAGGGGTGAACACTGAAGCTTTCTTT. This sequence encodes CASSPWTGVNTEAFF. This chain links TRBV5-1 with TRBJ1-1, with 9 bases identical to TRBD1. Germline loops: CDR1 SGHRS, CDR2 YFSETQ. J lost 0 bases, V lost 4 bases, and 4 bases had no gene match. The CDR3 has 15 residues.

The CDR3 DNA is TGTGCCAGCCAAGAAGATATAGCGGGGGTGGAAACCCAGTACTTC. Translated: CASQEDIAGVETQYF. V gene TRBV6-5 combines with J gene TRBJ2-5, with 9 nucleotides matching TRBD2. The CDR3 runs 15 residues. Germline V gene data show CDR1 as MNHEY and CDR2 as SVGAGI. After removal of 8 bases from V and 8 bases from J, the junction contained 15 bases not matched to a gene.

The CDR3 coding sequence is TGTGCCAGCGCCCCCCCAGGACTAGCGGGGTACAATGAGCAGTTCTTC. Its translation is CASAPPGLAGYNEQFF. This chain links TRBV7-9 with TRBJ2-1, with 12 bases that match TRBD2. V lost 8 bases to trimming and J lost 4 bases; unmatched junction nucleotides: 9. Germline V gives CDR1 SEHNR, CDR2 FQNEAQ (reference sequence). CDR3 length: 16 residues. Looking up the rest from reference TRBV7-9 and TRBJ2-1 gives the full variable domain: DTGVSQNPRHKITKRGQNVTFRCDPISEHNRLYWYRQTLGQGPEFLTYFQNEAQLEKSRLLSDRFSAERPKGSFSTLEIQRTEQGDSAMYLCASAPPGLAGYNEQFFGPGTRLTVL.

Concerning this clone: A read error may produce the germline difference seen at one junction end. This chain links TRBV6-5 with TRBJ2-1; no firm D call. The CDR3 is 13 amino acids. From germline, CDR1 is MNHEY and CDR2 SVGAGI. The DNA for the CDR3 is TGTGCCAGCAGGTCTACCTCCGACAATGAGCAGTTCTTC. Protein sequence: CASRSTSDNEQFF.

The CDR3 bases are TGTGCCAGCAGCCGCGGGGGGGGCAATCAGCCCCAGCATTTT. It is translated as CASSRGGGNQPQHF. The rearrangement uses TRBV2 and TRBJ1-5; D perhaps matches TRBD1 (5 bases). Germline V gives CDR1 SNHLY, CDR2 FYNNEI. V lost 6 bases and J lost 2, with 11 bases in between. This CDR3 has 14 amino acids.

The chain employs TRBV7-9 and TRBJ2-1, with a possible D match to TRBD1 (6 bases). Trimming pared 1 base from V and 5 bases from J, leaving 18 bases between. The CDR3 totals 17 residues. Looked up from germline, CDR1 is SEHNR and CDR2 is FQNEAQ (reference sequence). CDR3 sequence (DNA): TGTGCCAGCAGCTTAGACTACGGGCAGGGGTCGAACAATGAGCAGTTCTTC. This gives the protein CASSLDYGQGSNNEQFF.

The gene calls are TRBV4-1 and TRBJ2-7; 7 positions match TRBD1. The length of the CDR3 is 12 residues. V was pared by 3 bases and J by 7 bases, with 3 bases of the junction left unmatched. In germline, CDR1 is MGHRA, CDR2 YSYEKL. The CDR3 bases are TGCGCCAGCAGCCACCCCAGGGGGGAGCAGTACTTC. Its translation is CASSHPRGEQYF.